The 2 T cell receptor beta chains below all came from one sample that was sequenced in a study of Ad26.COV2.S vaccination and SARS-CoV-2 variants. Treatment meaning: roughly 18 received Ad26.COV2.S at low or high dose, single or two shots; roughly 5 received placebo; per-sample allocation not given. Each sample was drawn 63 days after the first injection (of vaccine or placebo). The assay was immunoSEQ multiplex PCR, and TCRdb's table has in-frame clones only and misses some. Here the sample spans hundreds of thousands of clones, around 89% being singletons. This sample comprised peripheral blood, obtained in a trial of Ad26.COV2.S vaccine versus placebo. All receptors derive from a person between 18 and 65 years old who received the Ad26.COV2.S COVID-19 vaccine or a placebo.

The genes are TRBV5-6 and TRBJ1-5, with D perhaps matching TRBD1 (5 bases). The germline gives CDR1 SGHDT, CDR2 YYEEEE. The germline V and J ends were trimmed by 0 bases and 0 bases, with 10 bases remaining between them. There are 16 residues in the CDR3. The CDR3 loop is CASSLGGHYSNQPQHF. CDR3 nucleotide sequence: TGTGCCAGCAGCTTGGGTGGACACTATAGCAATCAGCCCCAGCATTTT.

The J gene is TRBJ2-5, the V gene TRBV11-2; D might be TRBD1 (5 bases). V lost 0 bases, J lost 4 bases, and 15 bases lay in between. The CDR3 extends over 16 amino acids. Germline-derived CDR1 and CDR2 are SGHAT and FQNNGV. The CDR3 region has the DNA TGTGCCAGCAGCTTAGATGTAGGGGCTTGGGGAGAGACCCAGTACTTC. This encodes CASSLDVGAWGETQYF.